This entry concerns a single T cell receptor beta chain. Sequence at one end of the junction differs from germline and may be a read error. This record belongs to a study of tumor T cells in aggressive B-cell lymphoma. TCRdb's table, derived via immunoSEQ multiplex PCR, lists solely in-frame clones and lacks some. The sample lists a few thousand clones, 85% to 90% occurring once. Per the germline V gene, CDR1 is SGHVS and CDR2 is FNYEAQ. CDR3 length: 16 residues. The V gene is TRBV7-6, the J gene TRBJ2-7; 10 bases fit TRBD1. Material for sequencing was tumor tissue. The source is an adult with diffuse large B cell lymphoma. The CDR3 loop reads CASSPNTGTGDNEQHF. Written as DNA, the CDR3 is TGTGCCAGCAGCCCGAATACCGGGACAGGGGACAACGAGCAGCACTTC.